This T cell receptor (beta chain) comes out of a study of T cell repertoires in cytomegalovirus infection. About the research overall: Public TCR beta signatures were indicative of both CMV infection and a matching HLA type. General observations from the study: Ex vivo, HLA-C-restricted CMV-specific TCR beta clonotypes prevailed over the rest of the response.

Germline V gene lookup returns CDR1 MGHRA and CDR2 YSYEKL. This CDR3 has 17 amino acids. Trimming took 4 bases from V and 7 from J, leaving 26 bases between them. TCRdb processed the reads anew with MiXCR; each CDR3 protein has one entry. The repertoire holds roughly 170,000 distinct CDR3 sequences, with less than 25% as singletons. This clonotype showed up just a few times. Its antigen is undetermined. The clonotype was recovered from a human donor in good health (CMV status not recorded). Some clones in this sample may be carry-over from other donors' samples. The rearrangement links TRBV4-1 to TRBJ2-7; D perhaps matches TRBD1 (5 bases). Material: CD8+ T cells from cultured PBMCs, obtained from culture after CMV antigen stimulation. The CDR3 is CASSLTQGTSSIGEQYF. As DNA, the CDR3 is TGCGCCAGCAGCCTAACCCAGGGTACATCGTCTATTGGAGAGCAGTACTTC.